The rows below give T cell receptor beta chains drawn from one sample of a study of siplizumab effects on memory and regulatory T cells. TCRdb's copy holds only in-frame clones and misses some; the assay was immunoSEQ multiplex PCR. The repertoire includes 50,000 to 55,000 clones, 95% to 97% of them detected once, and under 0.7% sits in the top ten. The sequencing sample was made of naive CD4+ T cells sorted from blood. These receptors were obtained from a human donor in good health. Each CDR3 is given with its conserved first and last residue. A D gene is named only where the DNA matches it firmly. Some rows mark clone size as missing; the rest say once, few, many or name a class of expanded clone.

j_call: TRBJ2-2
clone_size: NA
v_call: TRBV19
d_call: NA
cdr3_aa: CASSISFDTGELFF
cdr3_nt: TGTGCCAGTAGTATTAGTTTTGACACCGGGGAGCTGTTTTTT

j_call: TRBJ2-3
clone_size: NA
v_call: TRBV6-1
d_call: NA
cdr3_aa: CASSRRGPTDTQYF
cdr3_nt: TGTGCCAGCAGCAGGAGGGGGCCGACAGATACGCAGTATTTT

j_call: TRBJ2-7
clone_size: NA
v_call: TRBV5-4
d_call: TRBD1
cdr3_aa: CASSGGQGYSYEQYF
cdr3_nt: TGTGCCAGCAGCGGGGGACAGGGGTACTCCTACGAGCAGTACTTC

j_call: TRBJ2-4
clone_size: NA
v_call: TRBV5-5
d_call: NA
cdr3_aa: CASSPPNARSTQYF
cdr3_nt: TGTGCCAGCAGCCCCCCTAACGCGAGGAGCACTCAGTACTTC

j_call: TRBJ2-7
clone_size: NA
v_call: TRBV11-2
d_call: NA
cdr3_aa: CASSLSSYEQYF
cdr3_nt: TGTGCCAGCAGCTTATCTAGCTACGAGCAGTACTTC

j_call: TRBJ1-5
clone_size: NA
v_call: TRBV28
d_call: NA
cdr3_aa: CASSSGAGEGQPQHF
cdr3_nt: TGTGCCAGCAGTTCCGGTGCAGGGGAGGGTCAGCCCCAGCATTTT

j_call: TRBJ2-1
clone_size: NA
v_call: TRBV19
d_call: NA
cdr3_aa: CASSIPRDYNEQFF
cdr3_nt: TGTGCCAGTAGTATTCCCCGGGACTACAATGAGCAGTTCTTC

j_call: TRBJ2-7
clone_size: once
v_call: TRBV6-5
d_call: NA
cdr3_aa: CASSYSRQPSSYEQYF
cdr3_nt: TGTGCCAGCAGTTACTCGCGTCAGCCGAGCTCCTACGAGCAGTACTTC

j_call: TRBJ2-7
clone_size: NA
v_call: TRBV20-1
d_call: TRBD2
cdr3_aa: CSGGGGGEQYF
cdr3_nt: TGCAGCGGCGGGGGGGGCGGAGAGCAGTACTTC

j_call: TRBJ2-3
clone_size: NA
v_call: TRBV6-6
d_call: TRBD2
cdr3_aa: CASRTSGTDTQYF
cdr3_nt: TGTGCCAGTCGGACTAGCGGCACAGATACGCAGTATTTT

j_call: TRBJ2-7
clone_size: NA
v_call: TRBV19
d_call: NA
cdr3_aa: CASSISAAYEQYF
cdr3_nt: TGTGCCAGTAGTATATCGGCAGCCTACGAGCAGTACTTC

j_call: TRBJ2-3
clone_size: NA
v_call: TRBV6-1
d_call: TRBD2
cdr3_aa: CASRGLAGLTDTQYF
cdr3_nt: TGTGCCAGCAGAGGACTAGCGGGACTCACAGATACGCAGTATTTT

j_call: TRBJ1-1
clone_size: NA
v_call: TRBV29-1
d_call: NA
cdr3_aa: CSVGRGNTEAFF
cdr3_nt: TGCAGCGTTGGCAGGGGGAACACTGAAGCTTTCTTT

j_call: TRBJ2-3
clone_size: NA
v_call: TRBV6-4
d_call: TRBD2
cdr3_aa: CASSDSRGGWTSRKPSGTDTQYF
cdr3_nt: TGTGCCAGCAGTGACTCTCGAGGGGGGTGGACTAGCAGAAAACCTAGCGGTACAGATACGCAGTATTTT

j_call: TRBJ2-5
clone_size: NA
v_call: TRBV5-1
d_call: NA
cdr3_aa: CASSLLQIQETQYF
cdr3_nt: TGCGCCAGCAGCTTGTTACAGATCCAAGAGACCCAGTACTTC

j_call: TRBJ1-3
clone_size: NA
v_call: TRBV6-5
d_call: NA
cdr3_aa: CASSYNRVVSGNTIYF
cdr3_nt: TGTGCCAGCAGTTACAATAGGGTGGTCTCTGGAAACACCATATATTTT

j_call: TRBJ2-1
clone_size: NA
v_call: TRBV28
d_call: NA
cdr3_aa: CASSGSYNEQFF
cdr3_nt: TGTGCCAGCAGCGGGAGTTACAATGAGCAGTTCTTC

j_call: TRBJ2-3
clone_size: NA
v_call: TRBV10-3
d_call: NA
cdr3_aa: CAISDRVVQYF
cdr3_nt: TGTGCCATCAGTGACAGGGTGGTGCAGTATTTT

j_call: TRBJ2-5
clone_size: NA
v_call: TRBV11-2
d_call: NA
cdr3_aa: CASRPTRDGETQYF
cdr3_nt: TGTGCCAGCAGACCAACCCGGGACGGAGAGACCCAGTACTTC

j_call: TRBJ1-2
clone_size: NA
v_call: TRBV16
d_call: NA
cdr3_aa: CASSQLRYGYTF
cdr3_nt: TGTGCCAGCAGCCAATTACGTTATGGCTACACCTTC

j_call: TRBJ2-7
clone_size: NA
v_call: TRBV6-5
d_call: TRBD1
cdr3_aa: CASSRDRVYEQYF
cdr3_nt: TGTGCCAGCAGCCGGGACAGGGTCTACGAGCAGTACTTC

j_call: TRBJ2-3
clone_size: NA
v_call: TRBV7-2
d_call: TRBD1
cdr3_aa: CASSRRAGTGAPIDTQYF
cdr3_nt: TGTGCCAGCAGCCGGAGAGCGGGGACAGGGGCTCCAATAGATACGCAGTATTTT

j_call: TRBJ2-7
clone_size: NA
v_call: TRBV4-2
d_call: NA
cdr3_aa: CASSPGLDEQYF
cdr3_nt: TGTGCCAGCAGCCCGGGGCTAGACGAGCAGTACTTC

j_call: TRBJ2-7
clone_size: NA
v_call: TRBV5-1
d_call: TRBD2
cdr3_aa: CASSLGTRPDLAYEQYF
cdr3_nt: TGCGCCAGCAGCCTCGGGACTAGACCCGACCTGGCCTACGAGCAGTACTTC

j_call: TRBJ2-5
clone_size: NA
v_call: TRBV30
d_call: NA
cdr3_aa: CAWSVLGETQYF
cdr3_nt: TGTGCCTGGAGTGTACTAGGAGAGACCCAGTACTTC

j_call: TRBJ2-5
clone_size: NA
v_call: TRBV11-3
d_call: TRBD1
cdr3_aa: CASNQRLDRETQYF
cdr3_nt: TGTGCCAGCAACCAGAGATTGGACAGGGAGACCCAGTACTTC

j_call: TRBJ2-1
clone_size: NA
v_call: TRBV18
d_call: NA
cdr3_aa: CASSPTSTNEQFF
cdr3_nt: TGTGCCAGCTCACCAACTAGCACCAATGAGCAGTTCTTC

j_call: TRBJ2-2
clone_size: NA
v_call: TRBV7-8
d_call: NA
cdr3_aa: CASSFRDGGTGELFF
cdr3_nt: TGTGCCAGCAGCTTCCGGGACGGCGGCACCGGGGAGCTGTTTTTT

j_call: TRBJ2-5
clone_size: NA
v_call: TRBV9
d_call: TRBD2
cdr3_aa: CASTNTRGVGETQYF
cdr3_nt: TGTGCCAGCACCAACACACGGGGGGTCGGTGAGACCCAGTACTTC

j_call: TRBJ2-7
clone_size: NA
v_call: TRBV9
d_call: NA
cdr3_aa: CASSRSGTFYEQYF
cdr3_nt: TGTGCCAGCAGCCGGTCGGGGACCTTCTACGAGCAGTACTTC

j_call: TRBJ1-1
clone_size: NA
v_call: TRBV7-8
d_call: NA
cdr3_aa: CASSLVMRPHEAFF
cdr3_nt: TGTGCCAGCAGCTTAGTCATGAGGCCACATGAAGCTTTCTTT

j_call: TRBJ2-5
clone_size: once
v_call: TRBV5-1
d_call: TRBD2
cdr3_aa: CASSLGVSGSGETQYF
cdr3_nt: TGCGCCAGCAGCTTGGGGGTTAGCGGGAGCGGAGAGACCCAGTACTTC

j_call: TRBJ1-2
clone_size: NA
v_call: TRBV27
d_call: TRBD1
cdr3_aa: CASSLSRGQGYDGYTF
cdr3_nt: TGTGCCAGCAGTTTGAGCAGGGGACAGGGCTATGATGGCTACACCTTC

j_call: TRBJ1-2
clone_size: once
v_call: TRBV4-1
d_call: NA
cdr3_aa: CASSQGRTEPQGYTF
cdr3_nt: TGCGCCAGCAGCCAGGGCCGGACGGAACCCCAGGGCTACACCTTC

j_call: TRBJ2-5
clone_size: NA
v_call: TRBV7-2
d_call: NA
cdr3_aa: CASSLAREETQYF
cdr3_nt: TGTGCCAGCAGCTTAGCCAGAGAAGAGACCCAGTACTTC

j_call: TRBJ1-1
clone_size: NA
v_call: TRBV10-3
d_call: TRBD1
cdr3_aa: CAISESAGGSPSNTEAFF
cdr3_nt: TGTGCCATCAGTGAGTCGGCAGGGGGTTCTCCCAGTAACACTGAAGCTTTCTTT

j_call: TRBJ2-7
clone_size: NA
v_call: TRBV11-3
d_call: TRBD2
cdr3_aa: CASSLGLADSYEQYF
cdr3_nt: TGTGCCAGCAGCTTAGGACTAGCGGACTCCTACGAGCAGTACTTC

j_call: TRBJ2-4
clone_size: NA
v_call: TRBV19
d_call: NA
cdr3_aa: CASSGQRNIQYF
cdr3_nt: TGTGCCAGTAGTGGGCAGAGAAACATTCAGTACTTC

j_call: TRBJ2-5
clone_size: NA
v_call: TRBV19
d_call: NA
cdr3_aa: CASGGLKETQYF
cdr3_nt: TGTGCCAGTGGGGGACTTAAAGAGACCCAGTACTTC

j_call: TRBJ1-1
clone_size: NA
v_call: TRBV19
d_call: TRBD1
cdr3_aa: CASSTDRDTEAFF
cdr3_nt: TGTGCCAGTAGTACCGACAGGGACACTGAAGCTTTCTTT

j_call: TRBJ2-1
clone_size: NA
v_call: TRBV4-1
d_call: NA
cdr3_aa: CASSQDAASYNEQFF
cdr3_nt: TGCGCCAGCAGCCAAGACGCAGCCTCCTACAATGAGCAGTTCTTC

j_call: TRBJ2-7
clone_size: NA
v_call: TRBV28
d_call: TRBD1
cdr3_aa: CASTGTGGSYEQYF
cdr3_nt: TGTGCCAGCACCGGGACAGGGGGCAGCTACGAGCAGTACTTC

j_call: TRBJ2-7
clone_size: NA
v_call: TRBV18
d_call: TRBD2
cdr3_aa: CASSPEAGAGYEQYF
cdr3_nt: TGTGCCAGCTCACCAGAGGCGGGAGCAGGATACGAGCAGTACTTC

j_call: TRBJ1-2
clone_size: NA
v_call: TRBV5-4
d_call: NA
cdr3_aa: CASSLAGDYGYTF
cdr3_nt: TGTGCCAGCAGCTTGGCCGGTGACTATGGCTACACCTTC

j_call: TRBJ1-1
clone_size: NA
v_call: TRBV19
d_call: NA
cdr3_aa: CASSIGHRMGTEAFF
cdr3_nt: TGTGCCAGTAGTATAGGACACCGGATGGGCACTGAAGCTTTCTTT